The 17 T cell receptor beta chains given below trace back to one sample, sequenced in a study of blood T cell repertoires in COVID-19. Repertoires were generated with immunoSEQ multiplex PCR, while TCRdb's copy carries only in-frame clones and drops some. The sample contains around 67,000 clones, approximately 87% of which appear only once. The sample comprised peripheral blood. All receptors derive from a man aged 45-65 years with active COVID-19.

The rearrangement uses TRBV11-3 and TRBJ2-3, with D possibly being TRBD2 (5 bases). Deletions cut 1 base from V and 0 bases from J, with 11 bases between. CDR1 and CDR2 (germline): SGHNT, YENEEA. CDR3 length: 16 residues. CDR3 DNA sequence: TGTGCCAGCAGCTTAGGGCTGAGGACTAGCACAGATACGCAGTATTTT. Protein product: CASSLGLRTSTDTQYF.

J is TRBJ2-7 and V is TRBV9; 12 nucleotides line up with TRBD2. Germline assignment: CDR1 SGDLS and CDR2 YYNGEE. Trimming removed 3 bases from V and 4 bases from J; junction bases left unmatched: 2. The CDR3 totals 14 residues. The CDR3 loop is CASSETSGSYEQYF. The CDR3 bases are TGTGCCAGCAGCGAGACTAGCGGGAGTTACGAGCAGTACTTC.

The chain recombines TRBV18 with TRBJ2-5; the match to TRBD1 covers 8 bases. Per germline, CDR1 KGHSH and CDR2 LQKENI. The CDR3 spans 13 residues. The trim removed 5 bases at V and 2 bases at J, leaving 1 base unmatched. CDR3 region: CASSRDRQETQYF. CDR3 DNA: TGTGCCAGCTCAAGGGACAGGCAAGAGACCCAGTACTTC.

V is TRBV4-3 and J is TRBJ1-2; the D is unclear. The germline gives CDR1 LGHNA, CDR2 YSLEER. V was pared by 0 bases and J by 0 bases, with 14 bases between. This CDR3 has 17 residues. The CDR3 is CASSQEISVLANYGYTF. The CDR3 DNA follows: TGCGCCAGCAGCCAAGAGATATCTGTTCTAGCTAACTATGGCTACACCTTC.

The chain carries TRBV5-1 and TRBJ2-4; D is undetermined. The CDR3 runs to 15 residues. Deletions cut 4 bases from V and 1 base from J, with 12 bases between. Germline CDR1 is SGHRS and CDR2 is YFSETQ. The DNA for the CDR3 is TGCGCCAGCAGCCGAGAAGATACGGCCAAAAACATTCAGTACTTC. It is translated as CASSREDTAKNIQYF.

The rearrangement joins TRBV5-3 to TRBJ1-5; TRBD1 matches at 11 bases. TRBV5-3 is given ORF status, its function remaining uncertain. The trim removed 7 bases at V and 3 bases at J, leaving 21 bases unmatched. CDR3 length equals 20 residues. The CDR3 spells CARPKSPGQGEGRINQPQHF. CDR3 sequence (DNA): TGTGCCAGACCTAAATCGCCGGGACAGGGGGAGGGAAGAATCAATCAGCCCCAGCATTTT.

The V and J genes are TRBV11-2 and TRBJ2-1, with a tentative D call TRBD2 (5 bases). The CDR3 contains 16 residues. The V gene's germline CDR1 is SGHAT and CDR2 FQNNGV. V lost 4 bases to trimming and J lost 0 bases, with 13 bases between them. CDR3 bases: TGTGCCAGCAGCTACACCGGACTGGGCTCCTACAATGAGCAGTTCTTC. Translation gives CASSYTGLGSYNEQFF.

The CDR3 nucleotides are TGTGCCAGCAGCAAATACGGGACAGGAGGGGCCTACGAGCAGTACTTC. It codes for CASSKYGTGGAYEQYF. This chain connects TRBV5-4 to TRBJ2-7, with 8 bases matching TRBD1. Germline values: CDR1 SGHNT, CDR2 YYREEE (reference sequence). The CDR3 extends over 16 amino acids. V shed 4 bases and J 2 bases; nucleotides not matched to a gene: 11.

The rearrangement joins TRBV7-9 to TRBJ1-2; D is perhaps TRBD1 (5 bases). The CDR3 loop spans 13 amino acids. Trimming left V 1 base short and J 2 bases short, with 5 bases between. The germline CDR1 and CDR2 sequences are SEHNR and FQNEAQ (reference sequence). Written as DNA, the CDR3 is TGTGCCAGCAGCTTAGGACAGAACTATGGCTACACCTTC. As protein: CASSLGQNYGYTF. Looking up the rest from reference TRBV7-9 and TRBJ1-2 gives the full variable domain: DTGVSQNPRHKITKRGQNVTFRCDPISEHNRLYWYRQTLGQGPEFLTYFQNEAQLEKSRLLSDRFSAERPKGSFSTLEIQRTEQGDSAMYLCASSLGQNYGYTFGSGTRLTVV.

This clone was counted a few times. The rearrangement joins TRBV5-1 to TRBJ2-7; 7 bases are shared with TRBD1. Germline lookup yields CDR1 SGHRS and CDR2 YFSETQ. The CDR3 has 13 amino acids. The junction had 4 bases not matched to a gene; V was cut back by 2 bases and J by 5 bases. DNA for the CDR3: TGCGCCAGCAGCTTCCAGGGGGAGAACGAGCAGTACTTC. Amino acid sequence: CASSFQGENEQYF.

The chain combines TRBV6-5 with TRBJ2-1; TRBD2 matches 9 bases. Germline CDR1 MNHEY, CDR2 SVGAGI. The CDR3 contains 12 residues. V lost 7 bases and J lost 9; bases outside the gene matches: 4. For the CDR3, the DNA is TGTGCCAGCACAGCGGGAGGCCGTGAGCAGTTCTTC. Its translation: CASTAGGREQFF.

The CDR3 DNA sequence: TGTGCCAGCAGTTCGGAGATCAATGAGCAGTTCTTC. It specifies CASSSEINEQFF. The chain combines TRBV6-5 with TRBJ2-1; D unclear. This CDR3 is built from 12 residues. CDR1 MNHEY and CDR2 SVGAGI come from the germline V gene. Trimming removed 4 bases at V and 6 bases at J, with 7 bases between.

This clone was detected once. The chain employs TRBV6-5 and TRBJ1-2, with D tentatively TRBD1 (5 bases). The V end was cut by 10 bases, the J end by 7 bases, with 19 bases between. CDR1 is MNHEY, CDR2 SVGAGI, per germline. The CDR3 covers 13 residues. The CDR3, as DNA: TGTGCCACTCCAGGGTTTGTGTTGCGTGGCTACACCTTC. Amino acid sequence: CATPGFVLRGYTF.

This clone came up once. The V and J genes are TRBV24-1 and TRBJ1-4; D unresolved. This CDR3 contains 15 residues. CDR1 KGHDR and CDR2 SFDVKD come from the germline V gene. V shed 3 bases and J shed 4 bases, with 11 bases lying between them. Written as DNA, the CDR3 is TGTGCCACCAGTGATCAAACCCGGGGTAATGAAAAACTGTTTTTT. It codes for CATSDQTRGNEKLFF.

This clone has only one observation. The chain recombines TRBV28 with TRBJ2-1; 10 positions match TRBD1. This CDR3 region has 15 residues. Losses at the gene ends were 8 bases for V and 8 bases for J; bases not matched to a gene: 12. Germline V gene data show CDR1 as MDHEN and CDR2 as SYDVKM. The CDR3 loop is CASRMPGQGLDEQFF. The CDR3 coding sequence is TGTGCCAGCCGAATGCCGGGACAGGGGCTCGATGAGCAGTTCTTC.

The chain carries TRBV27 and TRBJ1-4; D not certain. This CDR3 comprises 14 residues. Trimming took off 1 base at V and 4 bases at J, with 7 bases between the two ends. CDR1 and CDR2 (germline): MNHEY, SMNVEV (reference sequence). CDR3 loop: CASSLLNSNEKLFF. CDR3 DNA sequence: TGTGCCAGCAGTTTATTGAACAGTAATGAAAAACTGTTTTTT.

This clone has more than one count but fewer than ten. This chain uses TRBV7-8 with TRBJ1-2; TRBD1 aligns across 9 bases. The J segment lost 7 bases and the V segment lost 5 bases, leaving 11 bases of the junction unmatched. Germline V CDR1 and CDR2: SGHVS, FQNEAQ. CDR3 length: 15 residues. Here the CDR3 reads CASSARQGGYIGYTF. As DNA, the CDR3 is TGTGCCAGCAGCGCCCGACAGGGGGGGTATATTGGCTACACCTTC.